The subject of this entry is one T cell receptor beta chain. What it recognizes is unknown. Constant-segment-primed 5'RACE gave TCR alpha and TCR beta cDNA libraries with sample barcodes and UMIs. TCRdb itself ran the 5' RACE reads through MiXCR, one entry per CDR3 protein. The sample has some 330,000 distinct CDR3 sequences, 20% to 25% seen once. This sample was taken from a study of T-cell memory formation after mild COVID-19. Study-level information: For the most part, TCR clusters were specific to one donor.

The CDR3 length is 13 residues. V was pared by 0 bases and J by 9 bases, with 12 bases between. From germline, CDR1 is SGDLS and CDR2 YYNGEE. Study results and limitations: Contracting clones, day 15 to 85, had balanced CD4/CD8, and later expanders favored CD4+. Detection of some responders pre-infection suggested pre-existing cross-reactive memory T cells participated.

V is TRBV9 and J is TRBJ1-1; D is unclear. The sequence was obtained from an adult woman who had mild COVID-19 (a few samples of this study predate the infection). Cell type and time point are not known. The sequencing sample was made of PBMCs or a T cell subset sorted from them (not recorded which). CDR3 nucleotide sequence: TGTGCCAGCAGCGTAGTGGGTAACACCCAAGCTTTCTTT. Its translation: CASSVVGNTQAFF.